This record looks at one TCR beta chain sequence and its context. The antigen is not known. CDR3 length: 10 residues. The germline V and J ends were trimmed by 4 bases and 8 bases, with 5 bases remaining between them. Constant-segment primers and 5'RACE yielded cDNA libraries for TCR alpha and TCR beta, each carrying sample barcodes and UMIs. One entry per CDR3 protein, called by TCRdb with MiXCR from the 5' RACE reads. The sample yields under 300,000 distinct CDR3 sequences, about a sixth seen once. This sample stems from a study of T-cell memory formation after mild COVID-19. As for the study in general: The TCR clusters were mostly specific to one donor. The study's findings and limits: Detection of some responders pre-infection suggested pre-existing cross-reactive memory T cells participated.

The TCR was taken from a man between 18 and 29 years old who had mild COVID-19 (a few samples of this study predate the infection). Cell type and time point are not known. The sequencing sample was made of PBMCs or a T cell subset sorted from them (not recorded which). This chain links TRBV23-1 with TRBJ1-2; D is unresolved. TRBV23-1 carries the ORF label, with uncertain function. For the CDR3, the DNA is TGCGCCAGCAGTCTCGCGGGCTACACCTTC. It encodes CASSLAGYTF.